This T cell receptor (beta chain) was sequenced in a study of T cells after yellow fever vaccination. Study results and caveats: Once the booster was given, most primary-vaccination clones reappeared, at more than 95% for CD4 and 88% for CD8.

The V and J ends lost 10 bases and 2 bases, in that order; junction bases with no gene match: 7. The CDR3 runs 14 residues. The germline V gene encodes CDR1 LGHNA and CDR2 YSLEER. In regard to this clonotype: The antigen remains undetermined.

Conversion of TCR transcripts into cDNA relied on 5'RACE template switching, which added a universal primer site and UMIs. In TCRdb, the 5' RACE reads were re-called with MiXCR into one record per CDR3 protein. The repertoire holds 600,000 to 750,000 distinct CDR3 sequences, with roughly an eighth as singletons. This receptor was taken from a man aged 25-45 years who received the YFV17D yellow fever vaccine. V and J are TRBV4-3 and TRBJ2-2, with TRBD1 identical over 7 bases. The sample in question was PBMCs, obtained on the day of the yellow fever booster vaccination. CDR3 in DNA: TGCGCCACCTCGGGACAGCTAAACACCGGGGAGCTGTTTTTT. The encoded protein is CATSGQLNTGELFF.